The rows below give T cell receptor beta chains drawn from one sample of a study of CD8 T cells in Susac syndrome. MiXCR, applied by TCRdb to the immunoSEQ multiplex PCR reads, yields one record per CDR3 protein. The sample includes almost 450,000 distinct CDR3 sequences, 75% to 90% of them seen just once. Sequences were obtained from CD8+ T cells from PBMCs. Receptors originate from a human donor with multiple sclerosis. The CDR3 runs from the conserved cysteine through the conserved F or W.

V	J	CDR3
TRBV13	TRBJ2-7	CASSLGGQGVYEQYF
TRBV2	TRBJ2-7	CASRAGTGIHEQYF
TRBV6-1	TRBJ2-5	CASRKDTQETQYF
TRBV7-9	TRBJ2-4	CASSSGQGNIQYF
TRBV2	TRBJ1-1	CATYTVNTEAFF
TRBV4-1	TRBJ1-1	CASCPWPGVRTEAFF
TRBV6-1	TRBJ2-2	CASSEEAFTGELFF
TRBV7-2	TRBJ2-7	CASSLDLASYEQYF
TRBV6-2/TRBV6-3	TRBJ2-1	CASSYSTVTGVEQFF
TRBV7-9	TRBJ2-7	CASSKLERYEQYF
TRBV10-1	TRBJ2-1	CASSDRELPLQFF